This T cell receptor beta chain is from a study of breast tumors, draining lymph nodes, adjacent tissues. The study's findings and limits: The data were judged consistent with most tumor T cells coming from lymph node and expanding in tumor. Compared with lymph nodes, tumors were less diverse; compared with nontumor tissue, more.

Samples came from axillary lymph nodes draining the breast cancer. As to this clonotype: Antigen specificity is unknown.

TCRdb re-called the multiplex PCR reads with MiXCR, one entry per CDR3 protein. The table records 150,000 to 200,000 distinct CDR3 sequences, 31% of them present only once. Material: axillary lymph node tissue. This sequence originates from a female donor with breast cancer. Some clones in this sample may be carry-over from other donors' samples.

The CDR3: CASSPRDGDNQPQHF. CDR3 in DNA: TGTGCCAGCTCACCAAGAGATGGGGACAATCAGCCCCAGCATTTT. The chain has TRBV18 and TRBJ1-5; D not certain. The V end was cut by 2 bases, the J end by 3 bases, with 11 bases between. The CDR3 loop spans 15 amino acids. Germline V gives CDR1 KGHSH, CDR2 LQKENI.